In its sample, the clone carrying this T cell receptor beta chain was seen a few times. This record belongs to a study of patients and donors after allogeneic stem cell transplantation. TCRdb re-called the RT-PCR reads with MiXCR, one entry per CDR3 protein. The repertoire holds about 70,000 distinct CDR3 sequences, with around 27% as singletons. V shed 3 bases and J shed 0 bases, with 8 bases lying between them. This CDR3 comprises 15 residues. The V gene's germline CDR1 is MGHDK and CDR2 SYGVNS. Specimen: blood, either unsorted or a sorted T cell fraction (not recorded which). This receptor was identified in a human donor who was either an allogeneic HSCT recipient or a stem cell or donor lymphocyte infusion donor (not recorded which). It is not recorded whose cells these are; they may come from a transplant donor. The rearrangement uses TRBV25-1 and TRBJ2-2, with D possibly matching TRBD1 (6 bases). CDR3 DNA sequence: TGTGCCAGCAGTGATGGGACAACGAACACCGGGGAGCTGTTTTTT. It is translated as CASSDGTTNTGELFF. The full variable domain, in which reference TRBV25-1 and TRBJ2-2 provide the parts outside the CDR3, is EADIYQTPRYLVIGTGKKITLECSQTMGHDKMYWYQQDPGMELHLIHYSYGVNSTEKGDLSSESTVSRIRTEHFPLTLESARPSHTSQYLCASSDGTTNTGELFFGEGSRLTVL.